Listed below are T cell receptor beta chains from one sample, sequenced in a study of blood T cell repertoires in COVID-19. Only in-frame clones appear in the TCRdb table, and some are missing; sequencing was by immunoSEQ multiplex PCR. Of about 280,000 clones in the sample, 85% were seen once. Sample: PBMCs or T cells enriched from blood (not recorded which). These receptors came from a woman between 45 and 65 years old who had recovered from COVID-19. The CDR3 runs from the conserved cysteine through the conserved F or W. The size of a clone is reported for some rows only, either as once, few or many, or as a class for expanded clones.

abundance	v_gene	CDR3aa
-	TRBV7-2	CASSSAGGTEAFF
-	TRBV25-1	CASKLSGGPDTQYF
-	TRBV12-5	CASGPPRTRIHF
once	TRBV6-1	CATGRYNEQFF
once	TRBV29-1	CSVEITGLETQYF
few	TRBV7-8	CASSYHLMNTEAFF
few	TRBV2	CASTGGNNGPNSEAFF
-	TRBV6-2/TRBV6-3	CASSLQGNYGYTF
-	TRBV2	CASTRAGMGETQYF
-	TRBV27	CARGLAKNIQYF
-	TRBV2	CASSGQGTGIYEKLFF
-	TRBV7-9	CASSVGDRLFTGEQYF
-	TRBV29-1	CSVVVGVGDTQYF
-	TRBV11-1	CASSTGTRSSF
-	TRBV23-1	CASRKNRDREAKNIQYF
-	TRBV11-2	CASSYNRGLGEKLFF
few	TRBV19	CASSTTSGGYYEQFF
-	TRBV30	CAWRAAGDGYTF
-	TRBV4-2	CASSQEPPDSGGLSAKNIQYF
-	TRBV5-1	CASSVGQMVAEAFF
-	TRBV9	CASSWGHPFTDTQYF
-	TRBV12-3/TRBV12-4	CASSLEGAQGYTF
-	TRBV5-4	CASSLRGGGYGYTF
-	TRBV3-1/TRBV3-2	CASTRGATNEKLFF
few	TRBV7-9	CASSFRETQYF
-	TRBV9	CASSLNRGTDTQYF
-	TRBV27	CASSPGGRSTDTQYF
once	TRBV6-5	CASRDRGLPTDTQYF
-	TRBV2	CASVGLAGAGNEQFF
-	TRBV7-9	CASSPYFTDTQYF
-	TRBV21-1	CASSKGDTEAFF
-	TRBV30	CAWIKGGLGTEAFF
once	TRBV5-1	CASSLGLARETQYF
once	TRBV19	CASSITGTDFNYGYTF
few	TRBV2	CASSRQGANTEAFF
-	TRBV30	CAWSAGQGNNQPQHF
-	TRBV11-3	CASSAEGQYTEAFF
-	TRBV13	CASSLATTYEQYF
-	TRBV7-2	CASSPLGANEQFF
-	TRBV7-4	CASSLVGTSGRASYEQYF
few	TRBV11-3	CASSLTGEDSPLHF
-	TRBV30	CAWSLSKNIQYF
many	TRBV4-1	CASSPDQGGYNEQFF
-	TRBV5-1	CASSSSGDTQYF
-	TRBV5-4	CASSLDRYGYTF
-	TRBV7-8	CASSLEGLTNEKLFF
few	TRBV18	CASSLQENTEAFF
-	TRBV29-1	CSVPTGTGGADTQYF